One sample yielded the 3 T cell receptor beta chains listed below, sequenced in a study. TCRdb passed the RT-PCR reads through MiXCR, listing each CDR3 protein once. Of about 680,000 distinct CDR3 sequences detected, approximately 14% appear once; the ten largest clones hold roughly 4%. The material sequenced was memory CD4+ T cells from blood. The source is a female donor in good health, serving as a healthy control.

The chain couples TRBV7-9 to TRBJ1-5; 7 bases line up with TRBD1. This CDR3 is 15 amino acids long. Trimming at V came to 0 bases and at J to 3 bases, leaving 2 bases not matched to a gene. Per germline, CDR1 SEHNR and CDR2 FQNEAQ (reference sequence). The CDR3 sequence is CASSLAGTVNQPQHF. The CDR3 coding sequence is TGTGCCAGCAGCTTAGCAGGGACAGTCAATCAGCCCCAGCATTTT. Full variable domain (missing parts from reference TRBV7-9 and TRBJ1-5): DTGVSQNPRHKITKRGQNVTFRCDPISEHNRLYWYRQTLGQGPEFLTYFQNEAQLEKSRLLSDRFSAERPKGSFSTLEIQRTEQGDSAMYLCASSLAGTVNQPQHFGDGTRLSIL.

The chain couples TRBV5-6 to TRBJ2-7, with 9 bases matching TRBD2. Germline lookup yields CDR1 SGHDT and CDR2 YYEEEE. This CDR3 has 14 amino acids. V gave up 0 bases and J gave up 6 bases; unmatched junction bases: 4. CDR3 sequence (DNA): TGTGCCAGCAGCTTGGGACTAGCGGCTGTCGAGCAGTACTTC. Protein product: CASSLGLAAVEQYF.

The chain joins TRBV5-1 to TRBJ1-4; D is ambiguous. The CDR3 has 15 residues. With 2 bases removed from V and 5 bases from J, the gap between germline ends came to 13 bases. From germline, CDR1 is SGHRS and CDR2 YFSETQ. The CDR3 protein is CASSLNTGGNEKLFF. CDR3 in DNA: TGCGCCAGCAGCTTAAACACCGGAGGGAATGAAAAACTGTTTTTT.